Listed below are T cell receptor beta chains from one sample, sequenced in a study of blood T cell repertoires in COVID-19. Here immunoSEQ multiplex PCR was the method, and the copy in TCRdb shows in-frame clones only, minus some. The table records under 200,000 clones, around 85% of them present only once. The material sequenced was peripheral blood. The receptors come from a man in his sixties who had recovered from COVID-19. The CDR3 runs from the conserved cysteine through the conserved F or W. The D gene is left open where the match is weak. Some rows mark clone size as missing; the rest say once, few, many or name a class of expanded clone.

J gene | D gene | V gene | clone size | CDR3 DNA | CDR3 protein
TRBJ2-1 | TRBD2 | TRBV10-3 | . | TGTGCCACCACTTTTGGGACTAGAACAAATGAGCAGTTCTTC | CATTFGTRTNEQFF
TRBJ2-3 | . | TRBV3-1/TRBV3-2 | . | TGTGCCAGCAGCCAAGGGGTGGCTAGCAAAGATACGCAGTATTTT | CASSQGVASKDTQYF
TRBJ1-5 | . | TRBV2 | few | TGTGCCAGCAGTGATCCGGGAGCAGGGAGGGATCAGCCCCAGCATTTT | CASSDPGAGRDQPQHF
TRBJ2-1 | TRBD2 | TRBV5-1 | . | TGCGCCAGCAGCTTGGATCGGGGGGTAGTGTCCTACAATGAGCAGTTCTTC | CASSLDRGVVSYNEQFF
TRBJ2-2 | . | TRBV30 | . | TGTGCCTGGAGTGTAGAAGGACTTTACACCGGGGAGCTGTTTTTT | CAWSVEGLYTGELFF
TRBJ2-3 | . | TRBV6-5 | . | TGTGCCAGCAGGGCTGATCGCACAGATACGCAGTATTTT | CASRADRTDTQYF
TRBJ1-6 | . | TRBV10-1 | . | TGCGCCAGCAGTGAGTCGGCAGACAGAAATTCACCCCTCCACTTT | CASSESADRNSPLHF
TRBJ2-7 | TRBD1 | TRBV9 | . | TGTGCCAGCAGCGTAGCCGGGACAGCCGTAAACGAGCAGTACTTC | CASSVAGTAVNEQYF
TRBJ2-5 | . | TRBV9 | . | TGTGCCAGCAGCGTAAGGCGGGAGACCCAGTACTTC | CASSVRRETQYF
TRBJ1-6 | . | TRBV2 | . | TGTGCCAGCAGTGACTACAGGCGAGACGCAAATTCACCCCTCCACTTT | CASSDYRRDANSPLHF
TRBJ1-5 | TRBD1 | TRBV18 | . | TGTGCCAGCTCAGCCGGGACAGGGGGCGGAGATGGCGGTCAGCCCCAGCATTTT | CASSAGTGGGDGGQPQHF
TRBJ2-2 | . | TRBV5-1 | . | TGCGCCAGCAGCTTGGACGAGAGGGCGTCCGGGGAGCTGTTTTTT | CASSLDERASGELFF
TRBJ1-2 | . | TRBV3-1/TRBV3-2 | . | TGTGCCAGCAGCCAAGGGGGGGGCTATGGCTACACCTTC | CASSQGGGYGYTF
TRBJ1-4 | . | TRBV13 | . | TGTGCCAGCAGCTTTAGTGGTGAAAAACTGTTTTTT | CASSFSGEKLFF
TRBJ2-5 | TRBD2 | TRBV7-3 | . | TGTGCCAGCAGCAAAGCCGGGACTAGCGGGGAGACCCAGTACTTC | CASSKAGTSGETQYF
TRBJ1-4 | . | TRBV9 | . | TGTGCCAGCAGCGTTCACCCACAGGGCACGGATGAAAAACTGTTTTTT | CASSVHPQGTDEKLFF
TRBJ2-7 | . | TRBV21-1 | . | TGTGCCAGCCGCTGCCGCCCAAGCACCCACGAGCAGTACTTC | CASRCRPSTHEQYF
TRBJ2-7 | . | TRBV5-6 | once | TGTGCCAGCAGCTTTGTGGAGGGACGTCTTTTCTACGAGCAGTACTTC | CASSFVEGRLFYEQYF
TRBJ2-7 | . | TRBV6-1 | . | TGTGCCAGCAGTGAAGAACGGGAACCCTACGAGCAGTACTTC | CASSEEREPYEQYF
TRBJ2-2 | TRBD1 | TRBV7-3 | . | TGTGCCAGCAGCCCATTGGAAGGGGGCATCACCGGGGAGCTGTTTTTT | CASSPLEGGITGELFF
TRBJ1-1 | . | TRBV6-4 | . | TGTGCCAGTGGGGCCCAACCGGGCACTGAAGCTTTCTTT | CASGAQPGTEAFF
TRBJ2-5 | TRBD1 | TRBV7-2 | . | TGTGCCAGCAGGGACAGGGCCTCAGAGACCCAGTACTTC | CASRDRASETQYF
TRBJ1-2 | . | TRBV7-2 | few | TGTGCCAGCAGCCCAGGCCTGGCAGGGTCAGAGGGCTACACCTTC | CASSPGLAGSEGYTF
TRBJ1-6 | TRBD1 | TRBV6-1 | . | TGTGCCAGCAGTGAAGGGCCAGGGGGAAATTCACCCCTCCACTTT | CASSEGPGGNSPLHF
TRBJ2-7 | TRBD1 | TRBV4-3 | few | TGCGCCAGCAGCCAAGACGGTAGTGGGACAGGGGCCTACGAGCAGTACTTC | CASSQDGSGTGAYEQYF
TRBJ2-5 | TRBD1 | TRBV19 | . | TGTGCCAGTAGGTCAGCCCAGGGGGCTCAAGAGACCCAGTACTTC | CASRSAQGAQETQYF
TRBJ1-2 | . | TRBV6-1 | . | TGTGCCAGCAGTGAAGTCGCGCAAGACTATGGCTACACCTTC | CASSEVAQDYGYTF
TRBJ2-2 | TRBD2 | TRBV2 | . | TGTGCCAGCAAGGGCGGGCTCGGGGGGACCGGGGAGCTGTTTTTT | CASKGGLGGTGELFF
TRBJ1-4 | TRBD1 | TRBV29-1 | . | TGCAGCGCCTCCACAGGGGGAACTAATGAAAAACTGTTTTTT | CSASTGGTNEKLFF
TRBJ2-7 | . | TRBV18 | . | TGTGCCAGCTCACCACCGTACACCACCTACGAGCAGTACTTC | CASSPPYTTYEQYF
TRBJ1-5 | . | TRBV19 | . | TGTGCCAGTAGTATATCCGGTAGCAATCAGCCCCAGCATTTT | CASSISGSNQPQHF
TRBJ2-6 | . | TRBV19 | . | TGTGCCAGTAGCGGAGAACGAGGGGCCAACGTCCTGACTTTC | CASSGERGANVLTF
TRBJ1-1 | TRBD1 | TRBV7-9 | . | TGTGCCAGCAGCCTTTGGATACGACAGGGCACTGAAGCTTTCTTT | CASSLWIRQGTEAFF
TRBJ1-2 | TRBD1 | TRBV7-2 | . | TGTGCCAGCAGCTTAGCCCAACAGGGGGCGGACGGCTACACCTTC | CASSLAQQGADGYTF
TRBJ2-5 | . | TRBV19 | . | TGTGCCAGTAGTAGTCAGGGGCTCCTCCAAGAGACCCAGTACTTC | CASSSQGLLQETQYF
TRBJ2-2 | . | TRBV6-4 | . | TGTGCCAGCAGACTCGACAGCTACACCGGGGAGCTGTTTTTT | CASRLDSYTGELFF
TRBJ2-3 | . | TRBV4-1 | . | TGCGCCAGCAGCCAAGGAATAGCTAGTCCCACAGATACGCAGTATTTT | CASSQGIASPTDTQYF
TRBJ2-5 | TRBD2 | TRBV29-1 | . | TGCAGCGTTGAGGGACTAGCCCGAAAAGAGACCCAGTACTTC | CSVEGLARKETQYF
TRBJ2-5 | TRBD2 | TRBV30 | . | TGTGCCTGGAGTGCGGGGGGGGCTCAAGAGACCCAGTACTTC | CAWSAGGAQETQYF
TRBJ1-2 | . | TRBV10-2 | . | TGCGCCAGCAGTGAGTCGAGGGTGGGATATGGCTACACCTTC | CASSESRVGYGYTF
TRBJ2-1 | TRBD2 | TRBV6-5 | once | TGTGCCAGCAGAGAGCGGGGGGGTAACAATGAGCAGTTCTTC | CASRERGGNNEQFF
TRBJ1-2 | . | TRBV12-3/TRBV12-4 | . | TGTGCCAGCAGTTTCGTAGACAGCTATGGCTACACCTTC | CASSFVDSYGYTF
TRBJ1-1 | TRBD1 | TRBV3-1/TRBV3-2 | . | TGTGCCAGCAGCCAAGACAGGGGGGCGAACACTGAAGCTTTCTTT | CASSQDRGANTEAFF
TRBJ1-6 | TRBD1 | TRBV3-1/TRBV3-2 | once | TGTGCCAGCAGCCAATTACCGGGGACAGGGAATTCACCCCTCCACTTT | CASSQLPGTGNSPLHF
TRBJ2-7 | . | TRBV3-1/TRBV3-2 | . | TGTGCCAGCAGCCAAGGTCTAGTGGTGCGGGACGAGCAGTACTTC | CASSQGLVVRDEQYF
TRBJ2-7 | TRBD2 | TRBV4-3 | many | TGCGCCAGCAGCCAGGCCCACGGACTAGCGGGGCCGTCCTACGAGCAGTACTTC | CASSQAHGLAGPSYEQYF
TRBJ2-7 | . | TRBV6-6 | . | TGTGCCAGCAGCCGACGGGACATCAACGAGCAGTACTTC | CASSRRDINEQYF
TRBJ1-1 | TRBD1 | TRBV29-1 | . | TGCAGCGTTGAACGCGACAGGGCGATCGCTGAAGCTTTCTTT | CSVERDRAIAEAFF
TRBJ1-2 | TRBD1 | TRBV25-1 | . | TGTGCCAGCAGTCAGACAGGGGGGATTGGAAACTATGGCTACACCTTC | CASSQTGGIGNYGYTF
TRBJ1-2 | TRBD1 | TRBV6-5 | . | TGTGCCAGCAGTCAGGGGCTGACAGGGAGTGGCTACACCTTC | CASSQGLTGSGYTF
TRBJ1-2 | . | TRBV5-4 | . | TGTGCCAGCAGCCCTTTACCTCCTCAGGGATTCTATGGCTACACCTTC | CASSPLPPQGFYGYTF
TRBJ1-2 | . | TRBV15 | . | TGTGCCACCAGCAGAGATGCGGGATTCTATGGCTACACCTTC | CATSRDAGFYGYTF
TRBJ1-1 | TRBD1 | TRBV7-8 | . | TGTGCCAGCAGCCCATTGACAGGGGCGAACACTGAAGCTTTCTTT | CASSPLTGANTEAFF
TRBJ2-1 | . | TRBV5-1 | . | TGCGCCAGCACCCCCCAGGGTTCGGACAATGAGCAGTTCTTC | CASTPQGSDNEQFF
TRBJ2-7 | TRBD2 | TRBV7-2 | . | TGTGCCAGCAGCTTAGCGGGACTAGCGGGGGGCTTTATGGAGCAGTACTTC | CASSLAGLAGGFMEQYF
TRBJ2-7 | TRBD1 | TRBV7-2 | . | TGTGCCAGCAGCTCGGGACAGGGGGCTTTAAGGCAGTACTTC | CASSSGQGALRQYF
TRBJ1-1 | . | TRBV10-3 | . | TGTGCCATCAGTGAGGCCCCAGGGGAGGGGAACACTGAAGCTTTCTTT | CAISEAPGEGNTEAFF
TRBJ2-2 | . | TRBV11-3 | once | TGTGCCAGCAGCTCCGGCGGGACCGCGAACACCGGGGAGCTGTTTTTT | CASSSGGTANTGELFF
TRBJ1-1 | TRBD1 | TRBV4-2 | . | TGTGCCAGCAGCCCGGCGCCGGGACAGGTGAACACTGAAGCTTTCTTT | CASSPAPGQVNTEAFF
TRBJ2-2 | . | TRBV7-2 | . | TGTGCCAGCAGCTCCGGGACACTGAACACCGGGGAGCTGTTTTTT | CASSSGTLNTGELFF